This record concerns one TCR beta chain sequence. The target antigen is unknown. A sample-barcoded 5' primer and a J-beta primer mix were used in a second PCR of roughly 6 to 11 cycles. The yield of each sample was at least 3 million CDR3-containing paired-end reads. TCRdb ran MiXCR on the 5' RACE reads and lists one entry per CDR3 protein. This sample has about 750,000 distinct CDR3 sequences, with about 48% found just once. This sample was taken from a study of blood T cells in healthy people across ages. General study points: Changes in expanded clonotypes were possibly confounded, as the CMV status of donors was unknown. A strong correlation was seen between TCR beta diversity and naive T cell percentage. Age brought a roughly linear fall in TCR beta diversity measured per million T cells.

This CDR3 comprises 13 residues. Germline V gene sequence: CDR1 KGHDR, CDR2 SFDVKD. The V gene lost 4 bases and the J gene lost 14 bases, with 18 bases spanning the gap. The chain couples TRBV24-1 to TRBJ2-3, with TRBD2 as a possible D gene (6 bases). Input material: blood. The clonotype was recovered from an older man in good health. CDR3 loop: CATSDILSGYAYF. The CDR3 bases are TGTGCCACCAGTGACATTCTTAGCGGATACGCGTATTTT.